These 18 T cell receptor beta chains were all obtained from the same sample, sequenced in a study of T cell responses to AZD1222 COVID-19 vaccine. Sequencing used immunoSEQ multiplex PCR; TCRdb keeps in-frame clones, though not all of them. The sample lists approximately 190,000 clones; almost 95% were seen once. The source material was peripheral blood, sampled on day 0 of AZD1222 vaccination. All receptors come from an adult in good health.

This clone has more than one count but fewer than ten. This chain joins TRBV5-1 and TRBJ1-1; D gene ambiguous. The CDR3 covers 13 residues. Trimming pared 0 bases from V and 4 bases from J, leaving 7 bases between. Per germline, CDR1 SGHRS and CDR2 YFSETQ. DNA of the CDR3: TGCGCCAGCAGCTTGGCTGGTATCACTGAAGCTTTCTTT. Protein sequence: CASSLAGITEAFF.

The CDR3 region is CASTRDRVGETQYF. The CDR3, as DNA: TGTGCCAGCACCCGGGACAGGGTAGGAGAGACCCAGTACTTC. The chain links TRBV2 to TRBJ2-5; the match to TRBD1 covers 9 bases. The junction had 7 bases not matched to a gene; V was cut back by 7 bases and J by 4 bases. CDR3 length: 14 residues. Germline loops: CDR1 SNHLY, CDR2 FYNNEI. Full variable domain (outside the CDR3, taken from reference TRBV2 and TRBJ2-5): EPEVTQTPSHQVTQMGQEVILRCVPISNHLYFYWYRQILGQKVEFLVSFYNNEISEKSEIFDDQFSVERPDGSNFTLKIRSTKLEDSAMYFCASTRDRVGETQYFGPGTRLLVL.

V usage is TRBV11-3 and J usage is TRBJ2-7; perhaps D is TRBD1 or TRBD2 (5 bases each). CDR1 and CDR2 from the germline V gene are SGHNT and YENEEA. The V and J ends lost 1 base and 6 bases respectively, with 10 bases between them. CDR3 length equals 13 residues. The CDR3 DNA reads as TGTGCCAGCAGCTTAGGCCCGGGGACCGAGCAGTACTTC. Protein product: CASSLGPGTEQYF.

The V call is TRBV30, the J call TRBJ2-5; D is unresolved. The ends were cut back, 3 bases at V and 7 bases at J, with 9 bases in the middle. The CDR3 is 11 amino acids. The germline V gene has CDR1 GTSNPN and CDR2 SVGIG (reference sequence). The chain's CDR3 is CAWRTGGTQYF. The CDR3 DNA follows: TGTGCCTGGAGGACTGGTGGGACCCAGTACTTC. The variable domain in full, completed from reference TRBV30 and TRBJ2-5, reads SQTIHQWPATLVQPVGSPLSLECTVEGTSNPNLYWYRQAAGRGLQLLFYSVGIGQISSEVPQNLSASRPQDRQFILSSKKLLLSDSGFYLCAWRTGGTQYFGPGTRLLVL.

The chain has TRBV12-5 and TRBJ2-2; 9 bases agree with TRBD2. The germline gives CDR1 LGHNT, CDR2 FRNRAP. Trimming took 8 bases from V and 6 from J; bases not matched to a gene: 7. This CDR3 is built from 14 residues. DNA for the CDR3: TGTGCTAGTAGAGGAGCGGGAGGTTCCGGGGAGCTGTTTTTT. Translated, it gives CASRGAGGSGELFF.

Note on this clone: Mismatch with germline at one junction end may stem from a read error. V is TRBV7-7 and J is TRBJ2-3, with 7 bases that match TRBD1. Germline lookup yields CDR1 SSHAT and CDR2 FNYEAQ (reference sequence). This CDR3 is built from 15 residues. The CDR3: CASSRDRVGADTQYF. In nucleotides, the CDR3 is TGTGCTAGCAGCCGCGACAGGGTCGGGGCAGATACGCAGTATTTT.

The V gene is TRBV18, the J gene TRBJ1-4; D ambiguous. The CDR3 runs to 15 residues. The germline CDR1 and CDR2 sequences are KGHSH and LQKENI. V lost 1 base, J lost 7 bases, and 13 bases lay in between. The CDR3 bases are TGTGCCAGCTCACCACAAAGAGGAGGCGGTGAAAAACTGTTTTTT. It yields the protein CASSPQRGGGEKLFF. Full variable domain (remainder filled in from reference TRBV18 and TRBJ1-4): NAGVMQNPRHLVRRRGQEARLRCSPMKGHSHVYWYRQLPEEGLKFMVYLQKENIIDESGMPKERFSAEFPKEGPSILRIQQVVRGDSAAYFCASSPQRGGGEKLFFGSGTQLSVL.

The CDR3 protein is CASSPSLEDYGYTF. The CDR3 DNA reads TGTGCCAGCAGTCCCTCTCTGGAGGACTATGGCTACACCTTC. The V gene is TRBV28, the J gene TRBJ1-2; D gene unclear. Germline lookup yields CDR1 MDHEN and CDR2 SYDVKM. This CDR3 is 14 amino acids long. V was trimmed by 5 bases and J by 3 bases, leaving 13 bases between them.

V and J are TRBV7-8 and TRBJ1-5; D call uncertain. CDR3 length: 15 residues. Between the trimmed V and J ends, which lost 5 bases and 7 bases, there was a span of 18 bases. The germline V gene encodes CDR1 SGHVS and CDR2 FQNEAQ. The chain's CDR3 is CASSPLGSNGQPQHF. The CDR3 DNA follows: TGTGCCAGCAGCCCCCTGGGGTCGAACGGACAGCCCCAGCATTTT.

The chain links TRBV3-1 (or the pseudogene TRBV3-2) to TRBJ1-2; D is ambiguous. V was pared by 3 bases and J by 0 bases, with 14 bases between. The length of the CDR3 is 16 residues. CDR1 is LGHDT and CDR2 is YNNKEL in the germline V gene (reference sequence). The CDR3 spells CASSHRSRAANYGYTF. The DNA of the CDR3 is TGTGCCAGCAGCCATAGATCGCGGGCTGCTAACTATGGCTACACCTTC.

V is TRBV19 and J is TRBJ1-4; TRBD1 is a possible D gene (5 bases). Trimming took 7 bases from V and 4 from J, leaving 10 bases between them. The CDR3 runs to 13 residues. CDR1 is LNHDA and CDR2 is SQIVND in the germline V gene (reference sequence). DNA of the CDR3: TGTGCCAGTAAGGGACGCAATAATGAAAAACTGTTTTTT. Translated: CASKGRNNEKLFF.

The rearrangement joins TRBV5-4 to TRBJ1-4, with D uncertain. The V end lost 0 bases, the J end lost 3 bases, and 15 bases lay between the germline ends. The CDR3 is 17 residues long. Germline V gives CDR1 SGHNT, CDR2 YYREEE (reference sequence). CDR3 sequence (DNA): TGTGCCAGCAGCTTGGGGGCCGGGTCCCGGTCTAATGAAAAACTGTTTTTT. It specifies CASSLGAGSRSNEKLFF.

The chain employs TRBV5-1 and TRBJ2-7, with D possibly called TRBD1 or TRBD2 (5 bases each). Germline values: CDR1 SGHRS, CDR2 YFSETQ. V was cut by 4 bases and J by 3 bases, with 20 bases left in between. The CDR3 totals 16 residues. CDR3 amino acids: CASSQSRDPKGYEQYF. CDR3 nucleotide sequence: TGCGCCAGCAGCCAATCCCGGGACCCAAAAGGCTACGAGCAGTACTTC.

The V gene is TRBV13, the J gene TRBJ1-2; possible D gene TRBD1, 6 bases. Germline V lookup: CDR1 PRHDT, CDR2 FYEKMQ (reference sequence). With 2 bases removed from V and 8 bases from J, the gap between germline ends came to 21 bases. The CDR3 has 16 residues. The CDR3 loop is CASSLTGRTLFGGYTF. The CDR3 DNA is TGTGCCAGCAGCTTAACAGGGCGTACCCTTTTCGGGGGCTACACCTTC.

In its sample, this clone was seen a few times. The same CDR3 can be traced to other DNA sequences in this sample. The chain carries TRBV5-1 and TRBJ2-5; D not resolved. The length of the CDR3 is 11 residues. Trimming pared 0 bases from V and 5 bases from J, leaving 2 bases between. Per the germline V gene, CDR1 is SGHRS and CDR2 is YFSETQ. The CDR3 is CASSLEETQYF. In DNA, the CDR3 is TGCGCCAGCAGCTTGGAGGAGACCCAGTACTTC.

The chain joins TRBV2 to TRBJ2-7; D is ambiguous. Trimming took 7 bases from V and 7 from J, leaving 20 bases between them. The germline V gene has CDR1 SNHLY and CDR2 FYNNEI. The CDR3 is 14 residues long. CDR3 DNA sequence: TGTGCCAGCATTCCGAGTAAGGGTCCGGGTGAGCAGTACTTC. It encodes CASIPSKGPGEQYF.

This chain connects TRBV4-2 to TRBJ1-2; D not resolved. CDR3 size: 16 residues. Per germline, CDR1 LGHNA and CDR2 YNFKEQ. The V end was cut by 3 bases, the J end by 1 base, with 15 bases between. The CDR3 DNA sequence: TGTGCCAGCAGCCAGGTCCTTGGGAGGGATAACTATGGCTACACCTTC. This encodes CASSQVLGRDNYGYTF.

This clone has just one count. The genes are TRBV30 and TRBJ1-2; 8 bases align to TRBD1. The germline V gene encodes CDR1 GTSNPN and CDR2 SVGIG (reference sequence). The junction had 6 bases not matched to a gene; V was cut back by 4 bases and J by 8 bases. CDR3 length: 12 residues. CDR3 protein: CAWNQGAGGYTF. The CDR3, as DNA: TGTGCCTGGAATCAGGGGGCGGGAGGCTACACCTTC.